Listed below are T cell receptor beta chains from one sample, sequenced in a study of T-cell memory formation after mild COVID-19. TCRdb ran MiXCR on the 5' RACE reads and lists one entry per CDR3 protein. The data show approximately 290,000 distinct CDR3 sequences, about 15% seen once. The sequenced sample consisted of PBMCs or a T cell subset sorted from them (not recorded which). The receptors were sampled from a man between 18 and 35 years old who had mild COVID-19 (a few samples of this study predate the infection). Cell type and time point are not known. The CDR3 runs from the conserved cysteine through the conserved F or W. A D gene is named only where the DNA matches it firmly. Not all rows give a size; the values are once, few, many and, for expanded clones, a class.

size	D	J	V	CDR3	DNA
few	TRBD1	TRBJ1-1	TRBV5-1	CASSPQGDSEAFF	TGCGCCAGCAGCCCACAGGGGGATTCTGAAGCTTTCTTT
many	TRBD1	TRBJ1-2	TRBV12-3/TRBV12-4	CASSRGQGAGYGYTF	TGTGCCAGCAGCCGGGGACAGGGGGCGGGATATGGCTACACCTTC
-	-	TRBJ1-6	TRBV28	CASTPSSYNSPLHF	TGTGCCAGCACTCCGAGCTCCTATAATTCACCCCTCCACTTT
-	TRBD1	TRBJ1-2	TRBV4-3	CASSQTGSYGYTF	TGCGCCAGCAGCCAGACAGGGAGCTATGGCTACACCTTC
many	-	TRBJ2-5	TRBV7-3	CASSLIGLDGETQYF	TGTGCCAGCAGCTTAATAGGGCTGGATGGAGAGACCCAGTACTTC
few	-	TRBJ2-2	TRBV7-3	CASSLDPSATGELFF	TGTGCCAGCAGCTTAGATCCTAGCGCCACCGGGGAGCTGTTTTTT
many	-	TRBJ2-2	TRBV12-3/TRBV12-4	CASSLGRQGSGELFF	TGTGCCAGCAGTTTAGGGCGGCAGGGGAGCGGGGAGCTGTTTTTT
few	TRBD2	TRBJ2-1	TRBV6-2/TRBV6-3	CASRKGTSGGNEQFF	TGTGCCAGCAGAAAGGGGACTAGCGGGGGCAATGAGCAGTTCTTC
-	-	TRBJ1-1	TRBV7-9	CASSPADTEAFF	TGTGCCAGCAGCCCCGCGGACACTGAAGCTTTCTTT
-	-	TRBJ2-3	TRBV4-3	CASSQQEYPTDTQYF	TGCGCCAGCAGCCAACAGGAATATCCCACAGATACGCAGTATTTT
-	-	TRBJ2-3	TRBV6-5	CASSLHLTTDTQYF	TGTGCCAGCAGTCTGCACTTAACGACAGATACGCAGTATTTT
few	-	TRBJ1-5	TRBV12-3/TRBV12-4	CASSSARGQPQHF	TGTGCCAGCAGCTCAGCGAGGGGGCAGCCCCAGCATTTT
-	-	TRBJ2-3	TRBV7-2	CASSLDSATATDTQYF	TGTGCCAGCAGCTTAGACTCCGCTACCGCCACAGATACGCAGTATTTT
many	-	TRBJ2-3	TRBV5-6	CASWRGTDTQYF	TGTGCCAGCTGGCGGGGCACAGATACGCAGTATTTT
-	-	TRBJ1-6	TRBV4-2	CASSQEPPSPLHF	TGTGCCAGCAGCCAAGAGCCTCCTTCACCCCTCCACTTT
-	-	TRBJ2-7	TRBV6-2/TRBV6-3	CASSPADRRTYEQYF	TGTGCCAGCAGTCCCGCAGACCGACGGACTTACGAGCAGTACTTC
many	-	TRBJ1-1	TRBV7-9	CASSLERWTEAFF	TGTGCCAGCAGCTTAGAAAGGTGGACTGAAGCTTTCTTT
-	TRBD2	TRBJ2-5	TRBV20-1	CSARDSGGAAETQYF	TGCAGTGCTAGAGATTCGGGGGGGGCCGCAGAGACCCAGTACTTC
few	-	TRBJ2-1	TRBV20-1	CSAGSDRLGVF	TGCAGTGCTGGATCAGACAGACTGGGAGTCTTC
-	TRBD1	TRBJ2-2	TRBV7-2	CASSPGTGGVTGELFF	TGTGCCAGCAGCCCAGGGACAGGGGGCGTCACCGGGGAGCTGTTTTTT
-	-	TRBJ1-1	TRBV5-4	CASSQEVDTEAFF	TGTGCCAGCAGCCAGGAGGTGGACACTGAAGCTTTCTTT
-	TRBD2	TRBJ2-3	TRBV20-1	CSARAGGGPDTQYF	TGCAGTGCTAGAGCGGGGGGTGGGCCAGATACGCAGTATTTT
-	TRBD1	TRBJ1-6	TRBV10-3	CAIRKNRGTSPLHF	TGTGCCATCAGGAAAAACAGGGGAACCTCACCCCTCCACTTT
many	TRBD1	TRBJ2-1	TRBV10-3	CAISPDRGGYNEQFF	TGTGCCATCAGTCCGGACAGGGGCGGCTACAATGAGCAGTTCTTC
few	-	TRBJ1-5	TRBV28	CASSPTGIGQPQHF	TGTGCCAGCAGCCCAACAGGGATTGGCCAGCCCCAGCATTTT
few	-	TRBJ1-1	TRBV5-1	CATSKDSGSEAFF	TGCGCCACCTCCAAAGACTCGGGATCTGAAGCTTTCTTT
few	-	TRBJ1-5	TRBV10-3	CAISEVRGGPNQPQHF	TGTGCCATCAGTGAAGTTCGGGGGGGTCCCAATCAGCCCCAGCATTTT
few	-	TRBJ1-1	TRBV6-5	CASSYSIRHMNTEAFF	TGTGCCAGCAGTTACTCGATAAGACACATGAACACTGAAGCTTTCTTT
many	-	TRBJ2-3	TRBV7-9	CASSLATHTDTQYF	TGTGCCAGCAGCTTAGCCACCCACACAGATACGCAGTATTTT
few	-	TRBJ1-6	TRBV5-5	CASSWTRYNSPLHF	TGTGCCAGCAGCTGGACTCGTTATAATTCACCCCTCCACTTT
few	-	TRBJ2-2	TRBV7-8	CASSFDRDTYTGELFF	TGTGCCAGCAGCTTTGACCGGGACACCTACACCGGGGAGCTGTTTTTT
-	TRBD2	TRBJ2-3	TRBV7-9	CASSALPGTSDGPRAQYF	TGTGCCAGCAGCGCACTTCCCGGGACTAGCGACGGGCCCCGAGCGCAGTATTTT
few	-	TRBJ2-5	TRBV7-2	CASSRGTFQETQYF	TGTGCCAGCAGCCGTGGGACATTCCAAGAGACCCAGTACTTC
-	-	TRBJ2-4	TRBV9	CASSVDGGGANIQYF	TGTGCCAGCAGCGTAGATGGAGGGGGGGCCAACATTCAGTACTTC
-	-	TRBJ2-5	TRBV20-1	CSASLAPQETQYF	TGCAGTGCTAGTTTAGCGCCGCAAGAGACCCAGTACTTC